This TCR beta chain derives from a study of technical replicates of blood from a few donors (dated by TCRdb to 2015 to 2018). The CDR3 covers 14 residues, taking in both the cysteine and the phenylalanine. CDR3 DNA only is kept here, 42 bases in frame from base 1. According to the germline V gene (reference sequence), CDR1 reads SGHNT and CDR2 reads YYREEE. For this chain, trimming is 0 bases at the V end and 7 bases at the J end, and the number of junction bases without a gene match is 4. The library was made by the immunoSEQ multiplex PCR assay. Drawn from immuneACCESS, this table holds only the in-frame rearrangements with V and J called that TCRdb kept. Clones are partly lost; checked studies trace under half to an unresolved V gene and leave the rest unexplained. The sample yields 65,000 to 90,000 clones; roughly 94% were counted once. The ten most abundant clones make up 0.27% of the sample.

Concerning this clone: The antigen this receptor binds is unknown. Base quality data are lacking; no much larger clone is found one base away.

The rearrangement joined TRBV5-4 to TRBJ2-7, with 10 middle bases fitting TRBD2. The specimen was T cells isolated from PBMCs. The sequence derives from a human donor in good health. The bases are TGTGCCAGCAGCTTGGGTCTAGCGGGGGTTGAGCAGTACTTC. Its translation is CASSLGLAGVEQYF.